The clone carrying this T cell receptor beta chain was observed many times. Its antigen is still unknown. Per germline, CDR1 MDHEN and CDR2 SYDVKM. There are 12 residues in the CDR3. V dropped 8 bases and J dropped 4; count of bases not matched to a gene: 5. In TCRdb, the 5' RACE reads were re-called with MiXCR into one record per CDR3 protein. The sample contains about 210,000 distinct CDR3 sequences, approximately 6.7% of which appear only once. The entry originates in a study of T cells after yellow fever vaccination. Regarding the study as a whole: Secondary responses were weaker yet peaked faster, day 5 versus 15. Within FACS-sorted repertoires, abundant clonotypes contaminating from the bulk population could be present.

The J gene is TRBJ2-7, the V gene TRBV28, with 7 bases that match TRBD1. This TCR came from a man under 40 who received the YFV17D yellow fever vaccine. This sample comprised CD4+ T cells sorted from PBMCs, obtained on the day of the yellow fever booster vaccination. CDR3 nucleotide sequence: TGTGCCAGCTTGGGACAGCCATACGAGCAGTACTTC. It codes for CASLGQPYEQYF.